Listed below are T cell receptor beta chains from one sample, sequenced in a study of blood T cell repertoires in COVID-19. Here immunoSEQ multiplex PCR was the method, and the copy in TCRdb shows in-frame clones only, minus some. The sample lists under 200,000 clones, roughly 84% seen once, with roughly 5% in the top ten. The sample taken for sequencing was peripheral blood. The receptors come from a woman between 50 and 59 years old with COVID-19, enrolled during active disease. Both conserved end residues are part of each CDR3. Each record gives: V gene, clone size, J gene, D gene, CDR3 protein, CDR3 DNA. A D gene is named only where the DNA matches it firmly. Expanded clones get a size class; other rows say once, few or many, or leave the size out.

>TRBV5-1|.|TRBJ2-2|TRBD2
CASSLFQRGSSHTGELFF
TGCGCCAGCAGCTTGTTCCAGCGGGGGAGCAGTCACACCGGGGAGCTGTTTTTT
>TRBV6-5|.|TRBJ1-5|.
CASNQGRGDQPQHF
TGTGCCAGCAACCAGGGCAGGGGAGATCAGCCCCAGCATTTT
>TRBV7-8|.|TRBJ1-4|.
CASSLVTRGNEKLFF
TGTGCCAGCAGCTTAGTTACTCGGGGGAATGAAAAACTGTTTTTT
>TRBV9|.|TRBJ2-5|TRBD2
CASSVVGSEGLAGAEETQYF
TGTGCCAGCAGCGTAGTAGGCTCCGAGGGACTAGCGGGGGCCGAAGAGACCCAGTACTTC
>TRBV28|.|TRBJ1-5|.
CASTRGGHQPQHF
TGTGCCAGCACGAGGGGGGGCCATCAGCCCCAGCATTTT
>TRBV7-2|.|TRBJ2-2|.
CASRLGGTTTGELFF
TGTGCCAGCAGGTTAGGGGGGACTACCACCGGGGAGCTGTTTTTT
>TRBV7-2|.|TRBJ2-5|TRBD2
CASRRAGGFQETQYF
TGTGCCAGCAGAAGAGCGGGGGGGTTCCAAGAGACCCAGTACTTC
>TRBV19|.|TRBJ1-5|TRBD1
CASSMGTGRQPQHF
TGTGCCAGTAGTATGGGGACAGGCAGGCAGCCCCAGCATTTT
>TRBV6-5|few|TRBJ2-7|.
CASWDTAYEQYF
TGTGCCAGCTGGGACACGGCCTACGAGCAGTACTTC
>TRBV7-8|.|TRBJ1-3|.
CASSLVMGGGNTIYF
TGTGCCAGCAGCTTAGTGATGGGGGGTGGAAACACCATATATTTT
>TRBV7-2|few|TRBJ2-5|.
CASSPTLLEETQYF
TGTGCCAGCAGCCCGACTCTCTTGGAAGAGACCCAGTACTTC
>TRBV21-1|.|TRBJ2-5|.
CASSKGDRGKETQYF
TGTGCCAGCAGCAAAGGGGACAGGGGTAAAGAGACCCAGTACTTC
>TRBV5-1|.|TRBJ1-1|.
CASSLGRADTEAFF
TGCGCCAGCAGCTTGGGCAGGGCCGACACTGAAGCTTTCTTT
>TRBV12-3/TRBV12-4|once|TRBJ1-2|.
CASSFSGTGYTF
TGTGCCAGCAGTTTTTCCGGGACAGGCTACACCTTC
>TRBV2|.|TRBJ1-5|TRBD1
CASRDRISNQPQHF
TGTGCCAGCCGGGACAGGATTAGCAATCAGCCCCAGCATTTT
>TRBV5-5|.|TRBJ1-2|.
CASSHGTTYGYTF
TGTGCCAGCAGCCACGGGACAACCTATGGCTACACCTTC
>TRBV5-6|.|TRBJ1-2|.
CASSATQGLYGYTF
TGTGCCAGCAGCGCAACACAGGGCCTCTATGGCTACACCTTC
>TRBV15|.|TRBJ1-3|TRBD1
CATSRDRGQSSGNTIYF
TGTGCCACCAGCAGAGATAGGGGACAGAGCTCTGGAAACACCATATATTTT
>TRBV5-1|.|TRBJ2-1|TRBD1
CASSFRDRAYNEQFF
TGCGCCAGCAGCTTTCGGGACAGGGCCTACAATGAGCAGTTCTTC
>TRBV7-2|.|TRBJ1-1|TRBD1
CASSSQGVRSEAFF
TGTGCCAGCAGCTCACAGGGGGTTAGGTCAGAAGCTTTCTTT
>TRBV6-1|.|TRBJ1-5|.
CASSEIGPGQPQHF
TGTGCCAGCAGTGAAATCGGTCCGGGGCAGCCCCAGCATTTT
>TRBV7-2|.|TRBJ1-1|.
CASSYTDSRNTEAFF
TGTGCCAGCAGCTACACGGACAGCCGTAACACTGAAGCTTTCTTT
>TRBV11-3|.|TRBJ1-6|TRBD1
CASSSTGDSSYNSPLHF
TGTGCCAGCAGTTCAACAGGGGATAGCTCCTATAATTCACCCCTCCACTTT
>TRBV28|once|TRBJ2-1|TRBD2
CASSLARGGALDEQFF
TGTGCCAGCAGTTTGGCTCGCGGGGGGGCCTTGGATGAGCAGTTCTTC
>TRBV6-6|.|TRBJ2-7|.
CASSYGQRYEQYF
TGTGCCAGCAGTTACGGACAGCGCTACGAGCAGTACTTC
>TRBV3-1/TRBV3-2|.|TRBJ2-5|.
CASSQALQVKETQYF
TGTGCCAGCAGCCAAGCACTCCAAGTGAAAGAGACCCAGTACTTC
>TRBV11-3|once|TRBJ2-1|.
CVSSLEATGYNEQFF
TGTGTCAGCAGCTTAGAAGCTACAGGGTACAATGAGCAGTTCTTC
>TRBV10-1|.|TRBJ2-2|.
CASSELRDSGELFF
TGCGCCAGCAGTGAGCTGCGGGACTCCGGGGAGCTGTTTTTT
>TRBV28|.|TRBJ2-1|.
CASSLSSNNEQFF
TGTGCCAGCTCCCTCAGTAGCAACAATGAGCAGTTCTTC
>TRBV10-2|.|TRBJ1-1|TRBD1
CASRRDSTTEAFF
TGCGCCAGCAGGAGGGACAGCACCACTGAAGCTTTCTTT
>TRBV18|.|TRBJ2-2|TRBD2
CASSPGTTNTGELFF
TGTGCCAGCTCACCGGGGACTACGAACACCGGGGAGCTGTTTTTT
>TRBV28|.|TRBJ1-2|.
CASSQQNPYGYTF
TGTGCCAGCAGCCAACAAAACCCCTATGGCTACACCTTC
>TRBV13|.|TRBJ1-6|TRBD1
CASSQYGDSNGPPLHF
TGTGCCAGCAGCCAATACGGGGACAGTAACGGTCCACCCCTCCACTTT
>TRBV6-6|few|TRBJ2-7|.
CASSRGGVSYEQYF
TGTGCCAGCAGCCGAGGAGGGGTTAGCTACGAGCAGTACTTC
>TRBV19|.|TRBJ2-3|TRBD2
CASRPSGGTDTQYF
TGTGCCAGTAGGCCCAGCGGGGGCACAGATACGCAGTATTTT
>TRBV27|.|TRBJ2-5|.
CASSLIAKETQYF
TGTGCCAGCAGTTTGATAGCGAAAGAGACCCAGTACTTC
>TRBV3-1/TRBV3-2|few|TRBJ2-7|.
CASSQDLGGQGSYEQYF
TGTGCCAGCAGCCAAGATCTTGGGGGACAAGGATCCTACGAGCAGTACTTC
>TRBV9|.|TRBJ2-7|.
CASSKWSSSYEQYF
TGTGCCAGCTCCAAGTGGTCGAGCTCCTACGAGCAGTACTTC
>TRBV6-1|.|TRBJ2-1|TRBD2
CASRETRTSGVLEQFF
TGTGCCAGCAGAGAAACCCGGACTAGCGGGGTTCTTGAGCAGTTCTTC
>TRBV6-5|few|TRBJ1-1|.
CASSYSRGMNTEAFF
TGTGCCAGCAGTTACTCGAGAGGGATGAACACTGAAGCTTTCTTT
>TRBV9|.|TRBJ2-1|TRBD2
CASSVQTSGGYNEQFF
TGTGCCAGCAGCGTCCAGACTAGCGGGGGGTACAATGAGCAGTTCTTC
>TRBV4-2|.|TRBJ1-1|TRBD1
CASTPSRTGAEAFF
TGTGCCAGCACCCCCTCTAGGACAGGGGCTGAAGCTTTCTTT
>TRBV6-1|.|TRBJ1-2|TRBD1
CASSEIGGVGYTF
TGTGCCAGCAGTGAAATAGGGGGCGTTGGCTACACCTTC
>TRBV7-2|.|TRBJ1-4|.
CASSLSGSANEKLFF
TGTGCCAGCAGCTTATCGGGGTCAGCTAATGAAAAACTGTTTTTT
>TRBV27|.|TRBJ1-1|TRBD1
CASSPSGTGLNTEAFF
TGTGCCAGCAGTCCCTCCGGGACAGGATTGAACACTGAAGCTTTCTTT
>TRBV7-9|.|TRBJ1-2|.
CASSAGFDGYTF
TGTGCCAGCAGCGCGGGATTTGATGGCTACACCTTC
>TRBV5-8|.|TRBJ2-3|.
CASSPGTDTQYF
TGTGCCAGCAGCCCGGGCACAGATACGCAGTATTTT
>TRBV6-5|.|TRBJ2-7|TRBD2
CAVREGRGTYEQYF
TGTGCCGTCAGGGAGGGACGGGGCACCTACGAGCAGTACTTC
>TRBV7-9|.|TRBJ2-5|TRBD2
CASSRKLAGPQETQYF
TGTGCCAGCAGCCGCAAACTAGCGGGGCCCCAAGAGACCCAGTACTTC
>TRBV7-2|.|TRBJ2-1|.
CASSSYFNEQFF
TGTGCCAGCAGCTCTTACTTCAATGAGCAGTTCTTC
>TRBV15|.|TRBJ2-6|.
CATSGPLGANVLTF
TGTGCCACCAGCGGGCCTTTAGGGGCCAACGTCCTGACTTTC
>TRBV4-1|.|TRBJ2-3|TRBD2
CASSQGGASGPTDTQYF
TGCGCCAGCAGCCAAGGAGGGGCTAGCGGGCCCACAGATACGCAGTATTTT
>TRBV27|.|TRBJ2-6|.
CASSFLGGSGANVLTF
TGTGCCAGCAGTTTTCTAGGGGGCTCTGGGGCCAACGTCCTGACTTTC
>TRBV28|.|TRBJ1-2|.
CASSLSGLNYGYTF
TGTGCCAGCAGTTTATCAGGGCTGAACTATGGCTACACCTTC
>TRBV20-1|.|TRBJ2-7|TRBD2
CSASSLGGASSYEQYF
TGCAGTGCTAGTTCTCTCGGGGGGGCCAGCTCCTACGAGCAGTACTTC
>TRBV2|.|TRBJ1-6|TRBD1
CASSETRDRVQSPLHF
TGTGCCAGCAGTGAAACCCGGGACAGGGTGCAATCACCCCTCCACTTT
>TRBV7-2|.|TRBJ1-3|.
CASSLVWGLGNTIYF
TGTGCCAGCAGCTTAGTTTGGGGGCTTGGAAACACCATATATTTT
>TRBV12-5|.|TRBJ2-2|.
CASGTRENTGELFF
TGTGCTAGTGGTACTCGCGAGAACACCGGGGAGCTGTTTTTT
>TRBV27|.|TRBJ2-5|TRBD1
CASSFDRGPGVQETQYF
TGTGCCAGCAGTTTCGACAGGGGGCCGGGGGTCCAAGAGACCCAGTACTTC
>TRBV5-6|.|TRBJ1-3|.
CASSSGGSGNTIYF
TGTGCCAGCAGCTCCGGGGGTTCTGGAAACACCATATATTTT